These T cell receptor beta chains were read from a single sample in a study of shared clonotypes between healthy human individuals. The repertoire was sequenced with immunoSEQ multiplex PCR; TCRdb's copy has only in-frame clones and lacks some. There are approximately 1.5 million clones in the sample; approximately 98.5% occur only once, and roughly 0.35% lies in the top ten. Sequencing used naive CD4+ T cells sorted from blood. The receptors come from a man aged 25-45 years in good health. Both conserved end residues are part of each CDR3. The order of the fields is V gene, CDR3 length, CDR3 protein.

>TRBV5-5|15
CASRLWTSGTHEQYF
>TRBV27|14
CASSLLFGANVLTF
>TRBV14|16
CASSSRTGGMNTEAFF
>TRBV5-1|14
CASSSARGNNEQFF
>TRBV5-1|14
CASSLQGDYNEQFF
>TRBV7-9|16
CASSLRAGQGALEQYF
>TRBV29-1|13
CSVGLQLQETQYF
>TRBV10-2|16
CACSSRGLAGVNEQFF
>TRBV28|14
CASSHPDRVYEQYF
>TRBV7-8|13
CASSLGSLPEQYF
>TRBV7-2|16
CASSSGLADQNYEQYF
>TRBV14|17
CASSQGQGAPSYNEQFF
>TRBV4-1|21
CASSQVRRTSGRALSTDTQYF
>TRBV2|13
CASSEAGTDTQYF
>TRBV6-5|14
CASSRHPTNYGYTF
>TRBV7-9|15
CASSLVAGLNTEAFF
>TRBV2|13
CASSGGGSGELFF
>TRBV6-1|14
CASSGTGAADTQYF
>TRBV11-2|15
CASSSLAGGLGEQYF
>TRBV29-1|11
CSVVGSHGYTF
>TRBV18|17
CASSPRPGLAGVNEQFF
>TRBV2|13
CASSGQGGNEQFF
>TRBV5-3|15
CARSSTSGSGDTQYF
>TRBV5-8|13
CASSTGSKLGAFF
>TRBV10-3|14
CAISELDFTDTQYF
>TRBV5-4|15
CASSSSPSGRETQYF
>TRBV28|14
CASSLLGRLAEQYF
>TRBV10-3|13
CAISVERSQPQHF
>TRBV10-1|16
CASSEGTSGRLYEQYF
>TRBV7-9|13
CASSFGQSTEAFF
>TRBV18|16
CASSPLGQGLQETQYF
>TRBV7-2|14
CASSPPGGRYEQYF
>TRBV19|12
CASRQGYYEQYF
>TRBV5-4|16
CASRSRQGASYNEQFF
>TRBV19|14
CASSIRRVSNGYTF
>TRBV11-2|16
CASSLRRQGLPYEQYF
>TRBV6-1|14
CASSATLQGTEAFF
>TRBV2|17
CASSENAGGAIGQPQHF
>TRBV19|14
CASSYRELDEKLFF
>TRBV5-1|15
CASSLDSNIERGYTF
>TRBV11-3|15
CASSPALGAVNEQFF
>TRBV27|15
CASSLSRGHNQPQHF
>TRBV12-5|18
CASGQLAGGILDTDTQYF
>TRBV6-6|12
CASSYMADTQYF
>TRBV5-8|15
CASTSFPGANYGYTF
>TRBV15|17
CATSRDQVQGALGGYTF
>TRBV15|14
CATSREGQTYEQYF
>TRBV29-1|14
CSVAGTANTDTQYF
>TRBV14|14
CASSQSSGGGEQFF
>TRBV5-4|16
CASSRAGTATYNEQFF
>TRBV13|16
CASSLQVGQGHYEQYF
>TRBV5-4|19
CASSSLVDWRWGKQETQYF
>TRBV11-2|16
CASSLGDAPGANVLTF